This T cell receptor (beta chain) was recorded in a study of beta chain features in type 1 diabetes. Study-level findings and limits: All four CD4+ subsets of Type 1 diabetes patients contained TCRB CDR3s that were moderately but significantly shorter. A pattern of fewer insertions and more deletions at VDJ junctions was seen in type 1 diabetes patients.

What was sequenced were expressed TCRB transcripts, since all of the isolated RNA had been reverse transcribed. Reads from naive, central memory and regulatory T cell samples averaged approximately 3.7 million. Data came from immunoSEQ multiplex PCR; TCRdb stores just in-frame clones and leaves some out. The sample includes about 370,000 clones, roughly 9.8% seen only once; the top ten take about 0.64%. CDR3 size: 15 residues. Trimming took 2 bases from V and 5 from J, leaving 12 bases between them. The V gene's germline CDR1 is SGHTA and CDR2 FQGNSA. This clone was seen more than once but under ten times. Its antigen is undetermined.

The clonotype comes from a man younger than 40 with type 1 diabetes. The J gene is TRBJ2-2, the V gene TRBV7-2; D not certain. The sample taken for sequencing was central memory CD4+ T cells from blood. The CDR3 DNA reads as TGTGCCAGCAGCTTACTTCCGGCGGTAACCGGGGAGCTGTTTTTT. It codes for CASSLLPAVTGELFF.